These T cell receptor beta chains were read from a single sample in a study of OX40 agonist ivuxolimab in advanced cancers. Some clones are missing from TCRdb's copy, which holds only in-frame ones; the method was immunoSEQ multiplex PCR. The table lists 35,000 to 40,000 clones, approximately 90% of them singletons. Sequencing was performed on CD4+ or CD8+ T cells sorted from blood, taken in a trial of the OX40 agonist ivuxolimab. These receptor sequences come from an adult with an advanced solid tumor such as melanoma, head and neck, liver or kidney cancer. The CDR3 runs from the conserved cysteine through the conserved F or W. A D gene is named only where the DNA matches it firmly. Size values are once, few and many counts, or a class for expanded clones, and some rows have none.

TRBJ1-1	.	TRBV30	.	TGTGCCTGGAGTGGGGGGGCCACTGAAGCTTTCTTT	CAWSGGATEAFF
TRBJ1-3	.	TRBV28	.	TGTGCCAGCAGCCTGACCCCCGACAGCTCTGGAAACACCATATATTTT	CASSLTPDSSGNTIYF
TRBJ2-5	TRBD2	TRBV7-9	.	TGTGCCAGCAGCCTATGGACTAGCGGGGGGCTAGGTCAAGAGACCCAGTACTTC	CASSLWTSGGLGQETQYF
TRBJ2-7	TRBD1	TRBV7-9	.	TGTGCCAGCAGCGGGGACAGGGATCCTTACGAGCAGTACTTC	CASSGDRDPYEQYF
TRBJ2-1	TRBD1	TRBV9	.	TGTGCCAGCAGCGCCCCCTTCGGACAGGGGTTATCCCATGAGCAGTTCTTC	CASSAPFGQGLSHEQFF
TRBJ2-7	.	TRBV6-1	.	TGTGCCAGCAAAAGCAGGGTTTCCTACGAGCAGTACTTC	CASKSRVSYEQYF
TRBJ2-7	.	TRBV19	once	TGTGCCAGTAGTATTGAAGGAACTCCAAACTACGAGCAGTACTTC	CASSIEGTPNYEQYF
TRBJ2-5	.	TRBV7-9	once	TGTGCCAGCAGCTTCGGGCCCGGCACGGGGGAGACCCAGTACTTC	CASSFGPGTGETQYF
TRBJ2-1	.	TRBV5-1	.	TGCGCCAGCAGCTTGACCAGCGGCACCTGGTTCTTC	CASSLTSGTWFF
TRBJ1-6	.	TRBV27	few	TGTGCCAGCAGGGGGCCAGACGACTATAATTCACCCCTCCACTTT	CASRGPDDYNSPLHF
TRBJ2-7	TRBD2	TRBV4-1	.	TGCGCCAGCAGCCAAGTCAGATCGGGACTAGCGGGGGTCGAGCAGTACTTC	CASSQVRSGLAGVEQYF
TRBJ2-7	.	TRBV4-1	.	TGCGCCAGCAGCCAGATGACGACGGCCTTGGGCGAGCAGTACTTC	CASSQMTTALGEQYF
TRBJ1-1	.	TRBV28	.	TGTGCCAGCAGTTTTCTGGGTGGGGCTGAAGCTTTCTTT	CASSFLGGAEAFF
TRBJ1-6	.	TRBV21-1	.	TGTGCCAGCAGCACCTGGAAAAGCCCTGGGGATAATTCACCCCTCCACTTT	CASSTWKSPGDNSPLHF
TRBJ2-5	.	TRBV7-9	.	TGTGCCAGCAGCGGACAGAAACAAGAGACCCAGTACTTC	CASSGQKQETQYF
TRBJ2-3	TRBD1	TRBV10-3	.	TGTGCCATCAGTGAGGGGACAGGGAAGGCAGATACGCAGTATTTT	CAISEGTGKADTQYF
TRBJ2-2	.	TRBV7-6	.	TGTGCCAGCAGCTTAGGGGGACTCGGGGAGCTGTTTTTT	CASSLGGLGELFF
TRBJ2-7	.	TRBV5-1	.	TGCGCCAGCAGCCCCGAGGGTGTTGGTTTTTGGGAGCAGTACTTC	CASSPEGVGFWEQYF
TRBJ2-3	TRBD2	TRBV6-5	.	TGTGCCACCGCGGGGGGGTTCACAGATACGCAGTATTTT	CATAGGFTDTQYF
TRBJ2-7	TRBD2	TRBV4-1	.	TGCGCCAGCAGCCTCTTATCGGGAGGACGGGACGAGCAGTACTTC	CASSLLSGGRDEQYF
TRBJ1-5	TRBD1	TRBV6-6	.	TGTGCCAGCATCCCCGGGACAGGGGCGAATCAGCCCCAGCATTTT	CASIPGTGANQPQHF
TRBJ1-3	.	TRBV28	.	TGTGCCAGCAGTTTTGACTTCCTTCCAGAAAACACCATATATTTT	CASSFDFLPENTIYF
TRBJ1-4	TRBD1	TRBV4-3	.	TGCGCCAGCAGCCAAGATTGGACAGGGGCTAATGAAAAACTGTTTTTT	CASSQDWTGANEKLFF
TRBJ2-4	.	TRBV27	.	TGTGCCAGCAGTCTCCTGGGGGGGCAAAACATTCAGTACTTC	CASSLLGGQNIQYF
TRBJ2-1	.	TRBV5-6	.	TGTGCCAGCAGCTTAGGCAATGAGCAGTTCTTC	CASSLGNEQFF
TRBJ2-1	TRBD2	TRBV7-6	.	TGTGCCAGCAGCCCCCGCGGGGGGAGGTACAATGAGCAGTTCTTC	CASSPRGGRYNEQFF
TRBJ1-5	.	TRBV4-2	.	TGTGCCAGCAGCCCCAATTCACAGGGATCCCTTAGCAATCAGCCCCAGCATTTT	CASSPNSQGSLSNQPQHF
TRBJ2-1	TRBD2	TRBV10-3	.	TGTGCCATCAGTCCGAGCGGGGACGCCTACAATGAGCAGTTCTTC	CAISPSGDAYNEQFF
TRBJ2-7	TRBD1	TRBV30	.	TGTGCCTGGAGTTTCCCAGGGGGCTACGAGCAGTACTTC	CAWSFPGGYEQYF
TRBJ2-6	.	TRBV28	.	TGTGCCAGCCATGGGTCCTACCTCTCTGGGGCCAACGTCCTGACTTTC	CASHGSYLSGANVLTF
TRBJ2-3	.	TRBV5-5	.	TGTGCCAGCAGCTTGGAGGTAGCTGACATTAGCACAGATACGCAGTATTTT	CASSLEVADISTDTQYF
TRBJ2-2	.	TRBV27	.	TGTGCCAGCAGCCCCGGACACAACACCGGGGAGCTGTTTTTT	CASSPGHNTGELFF
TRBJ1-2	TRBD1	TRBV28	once	TGTGCCAGCACGAACTCAGGGGGGGATGGCTACACCTTC	CASTNSGGDGYTF
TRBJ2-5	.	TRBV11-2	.	TGTGCCAGCAGCCCCCCAGGGGTCGGAGAGACCCAGTACTTC	CASSPPGVGETQYF
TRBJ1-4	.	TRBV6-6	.	TGTGCCAGCAGCTCGGGGCCTCATAATGAAAAACTGTTTTTT	CASSSGPHNEKLFF
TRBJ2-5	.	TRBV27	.	TGTGCCAGCAGTGCGGGACTACCTAGGGGGGAGACCCAGTACTTC	CASSAGLPRGETQYF
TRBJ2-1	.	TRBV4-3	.	TGCGCCAGCAGCCAAGGGGTTAGCCCCTACAATGAGCAGTTCTTC	CASSQGVSPYNEQFF